These 30 T cell receptor beta chains originate from one sample sequenced in a study of cytotoxic CD8 clonotypes in ibrutinib-treated CLL. Profiled with immunoSEQ multiplex PCR; TCRdb holds only in-frame clones, not every one. The sample holds nearly 85,000 clones; about 85% are singletons and the top ten take 4% to 5.5%. Material: PBMCs, obtained after 12 months of ibrutinib treatment. Every receptor here comes from a human donor with chronic lymphocytic leukemia.

The rearrangement links TRBV27 to TRBJ2-5; unclear D gene. Germline CDR1 and CDR2: MNHEY and SMNVEV (reference sequence). The CDR3 is 15 residues long. V was shortened by 1 base and J by 1 base, with 10 bases between the two germline ends. This chain's CDR3 is CASSLYPPAQETQYF. The CDR3 DNA is TGTGCCAGCAGTTTATATCCCCCAGCCCAAGAGACCCAGTACTTC.

V gene TRBV7-5 combines with J gene TRBJ1-1; TRBD1, the D gene given by the table, was not confirmed from the DNA. TRBV7-5 is classified as a pseudogene. This CDR3 has 15 residues. In DNA form, the CDR3 reads TGTGCCAGAAGCTTAGCCCCAGGGGGCGTAAAAGAAGCTTTCTTT. It is translated as CARSLAPGGVKEAFF.

The chain recombines TRBV16 with TRBJ1-5, with D unresolved. V lost 7 bases and J 2 bases, leaving 18 bases between the germline ends. This CDR3 comprises 16 residues. CDR1 KGHSY and CDR2 FQNENV come from the germline V gene. CDR3 DNA sequence: TGTGCCAGCACCCCCGGGCGGGGTGGAGGCAATCAGCCCCAGCATTTT. This translates into CASTPGRGGGNQPQHF.

The chain combines TRBV29-1 with TRBJ2-7; D remains unclear. Germline loops: CDR1 SQVTM, CDR2 ANQGSEA. The CDR3 is made up of 12 amino acids. Deletions cut 3 bases from V and 2 bases from J, with 8 bases between. The CDR3 DNA reads TGCAGCGTTGAGAGTACCCCCTACGAGCAGTACTTC. This gives the protein CSVESTPYEQYF.

The chain has TRBV7-8 and TRBJ1-1; tentatively, D is TRBD1 (5 bases). The length of the CDR3 is 16 residues. Germline V gene data show CDR1 as SGHVS and CDR2 as FQNEAQ. V was shortened by 1 base and J by 2 bases, with 14 bases between the two germline ends. The CDR3 region is CASSLVDSPANTEAFF. The CDR3 nucleotides are TGTGCCAGCAGCTTAGTCGACAGCCCTGCAAACACTGAAGCTTTCTTT.

This clone was found a few times. V gene TRBV21-1 combines with J gene TRBJ1-5. TRBV21-1 is a listed pseudogene. This CDR3 has 15 residues. The CDR3 region has the DNA TGTGCCAGCAGCCCCCGGGGGGATAGCAATCAGCCCCAGCATTTT. Encoded protein: CASSPRGDSNQPQHF.

This clone was seen a handful of times. The rearrangement uses TRBV6-5 and TRBJ2-7, with D perhaps TRBD1 (5 bases). Trimming stripped 5 bases from V and 4 bases from J, with 12 bases between. Germline loops: CDR1 MNHEY, CDR2 SVGAGI. There are 13 residues in the CDR3. CDR3 amino acids: CASSPRAEYEQYF. The CDR3 DNA reads as TGTGCCAGCAGTCCCAGGGCCGAATACGAGCAGTACTTC.

This rearrangement joins TRBV5-1 to TRBJ1-3; D is possibly TRBD1 (5 bases). The CDR3 has 14 amino acids. The V gene lost 4 bases and the J gene lost 2 bases, with 10 bases spanning the gap. CDR1 is SGHRS, CDR2 YFSETQ, per germline. The CDR3 sequence is CASSVDRPGNTIYF. Written as DNA, the CDR3 is TGCGCCAGCAGCGTCGACAGACCTGGAAACACCATATATTTT.

In DNA form, the CDR3 reads TGCAGCGTGGGGACAAAATTTACCCACGAGCAGTACTTC. This translates into CSVGTKFTHEQYF. The chain uses TRBV29-1 and TRBJ2-7; D may be TRBD1 (6 bases). Germline-derived CDR1 and CDR2 are SQVTM and ANQGSEA. Trimming pared 6 bases from V and 5 bases from J, leaving 17 bases between. This CDR3 contains 13 residues.

This clone showed up just a few times. This chain connects TRBV11-3 to TRBJ2-1; D might be TRBD2 (5 bases). CDR1 and CDR2 from the germline V gene are SGHNT and YENEEA. Trimming removed 1 base at V and 4 bases at J, with 8 bases between. The CDR3 has 14 residues. DNA of the CDR3: TGTGCCAGCAGCTTAGGGGGAGAATACAATGAGCAGTTCTTC. Its translation: CASSLGGEYNEQFF.

The rearrangement joins TRBV28 to TRBJ1-1, with unresolved D. CDR3 length: 13 amino acids. From germline, CDR1 is MDHEN and CDR2 SYDVKM. V lost 1 base to trimming and J lost 11 bases, with 14 bases between them. This CDR3 is CASSLSRHGEAFF. The CDR3, as DNA: TGTGCCAGCAGTTTATCTCGACATGGCGAGGCTTTCTTT.

The chain links TRBV7-2 to TRBJ2-3; no reliable D call. Germline CDR1 SGHTA, CDR2 FQGNSA. The CDR3 sequence is 14 residues long. V lost 2 bases, J lost 5 bases, and 11 bases lay in between. This CDR3 is CASSLLPGRDTQYF. CDR3 DNA sequence: TGTGCCAGCAGCTTACTCCCCGGCCGAGATACGCAGTATTTT.

This clone was counted at least ten times. The chain carries TRBV5-6 and TRBJ2-7; D is uncertain. Germline loops: CDR1 SGHDT, CDR2 YYEEEE. V was cut by 0 bases and J by 2 bases, with 6 bases left in between. There are 13 residues in the CDR3. In DNA, the CDR3 is TGTGCCAGCAGCTTGGCAACTACCTACGAGCAGTACTTC. Translated: CASSLATTYEQYF.

About this clone: Other DNA sequences within the sample encode an identical CDR3. The gene calls are TRBV28 and TRBJ2-7, with 11 bases that match TRBD2. CDR1 and CDR2 (germline): MDHEN, SYDVKM. The J segment lost 7 bases and the V segment lost 4 bases, leaving 6 bases of the junction unmatched. The CDR3 is made up of 14 amino acids. The CDR3 loop is CASSSGSGRGEQYF. In DNA form, the CDR3 reads TGTGCCAGCAGTTCTGGTAGCGGGAGGGGAGAGCAGTACTTC.

The chain combines TRBV28 with TRBJ2-7; D is unresolved. Trimming pared 4 bases from V and 1 base from J, leaving 20 bases between. This CDR3 contains 17 residues. CDR1 and CDR2 (germline): MDHEN, SYDVKM. CDR3: CASSSPRPRGGSYEQYF. The CDR3 nucleotides read TGTGCCAGCAGTTCCCCCCGCCCCCGTGGCGGTTCCTACGAGCAGTACTTC.

This chain connects TRBV28 to TRBJ2-5, with D unresolved. TRBJ2-7 explains the end of the DNA better; the J call may be wrong. Germline V CDR1 and CDR2: MDHEN, SYDVKM. This CDR3 is built from 13 residues. CDR3 DNA sequence: TGTGCCAGCAGCCTAGGTAGGGACTACGAGCAGTACTTC. Translating it yields CASSLGRDYEQYF.

V is TRBV30 and J is TRBJ1-5; D is ambiguous. V was shortened by 2 bases and J by 9 bases, with 14 bases between the two germline ends. Germline loops: CDR1 GTSNPN, CDR2 SVGIG (reference sequence). The CDR3 runs 13 residues. The CDR3 spells CAWSKTPVGPQHF. The CDR3 DNA follows: TGTGCCTGGAGTAAAACCCCGGTGGGGCCCCAGCATTTT. Based on the CDR3 plus reference TRBV30 and TRBJ1-5, the full variable domain is SQTIHQWPATLVQPVGSPLSLECTVEGTSNPNLYWYRQAAGRGLQLLFYSVGIGQISSEVPQNLSASRPQDRQFILSSKKLLLSDSGFYLCAWSKTPVGPQHFGDGTRLSIL.

The CDR3 nucleotides read TGCGCCAGCAGCCCAAGGCTGAACACTGAAGCTTTCTTT. Translated: CASSPRLNTEAFF. This chain links TRBV4-3 with TRBJ1-1; no firm D call. The length of the CDR3 is 13 residues. Germline V gene lookup returns CDR1 LGHNA and CDR2 YSLEER. Trimming stripped 4 bases from V and 0 bases from J, with 6 bases between.

This chain joins TRBV4-1 and TRBJ1-5; D perhaps matches TRBD1 (6 bases). Trimming left V 4 bases short and J 10 bases short, with 32 bases between. This CDR3 spans 19 amino acids. Germline lookup yields CDR1 MGHRA and CDR2 YSYEKL. CDR3 DNA: TGCGCCAGCAGCCGAACCCCCCACGGGGGGGCCCGACCGCCCCAACCCCAGCATTTT. Protein: CASSRTPHGGARPPQPQHF.

There are a few counts of this clone. This chain uses TRBV7-9 with TRBJ1-2; D possibly corresponds to TRBD1 (6 bases). CDR1 and CDR2 from the germline V gene are SEHNR and FQNEAQ (reference sequence). The CDR3 is 12 residues long. Trimming removed 5 bases from V and 6 bases from J, with 10 bases in between. DNA of the CDR3: TGTGCCAGCAGCAGGGGGTCTGATGGCTACACCTTC. Amino acid sequence: CASSRGSDGYTF.

The chain combines TRBV18 with TRBJ1-1; D is unresolved. Per the germline V gene, CDR1 is KGHSH and CDR2 is LQKENI. Trimming took off 2 bases at V and 1 base at J, with 8 bases between the two ends. CDR3 length: 14 amino acids. The CDR3 region has the DNA TGTGCCAGCTCACCAGACGTCTCGAACACTGAAGCTTTCTTT. Protein: CASSPDVSNTEAFF.

This clone has only a few counts. The rearrangement uses TRBV6-5 and TRBJ1-1; a weak D match, TRBD1 (5 bases). The germline CDR1 and CDR2 sequences are MNHEY and SVGAGI. Trimming removed 7 bases from V and 7 bases from J, with 13 bases in between. The CDR3 covers 12 residues. The CDR3 reads CASTRPGGEAFF. The CDR3 nucleotides are TGTGCCAGCACCCGCCCCGGGGGTGAAGCTTTCTTT.

As to this clone: The junction differs from germline at one of its ends, possibly a read error. This chain links TRBV7-8 with TRBJ2-5; the D is unclear. Germline V gives CDR1 SGHVS, CDR2 FQNEAQ. The CDR3 extends over 15 amino acids. This CDR3 is CASSAPSRNQETQYF. CDR3 coding DNA: TGTGCCAGCAGCGCCCCTTCCCGAAACCAGGAGACCCAGTACTTC.

CDR3 coding DNA: TGCGCCAGCAGCTTGGTGTCAGGGGTTGGTGGCTACACCTTC. Protein: CASSLVSGVGGYTF. J is TRBJ1-2 and V is TRBV5-1; D is perhaps TRBD1 (6 bases). Per the germline V gene, CDR1 is SGHRS and CDR2 is YFSETQ. V lost 0 bases and J 7 bases, leaving 13 bases between the germline ends. The CDR3 has 14 amino acids. Based on the CDR3 plus reference TRBV5-1 and TRBJ1-2, the full variable domain is KAGVTQTPRYLIKTRGQQVTLSCSPISGHRSVSWYQQTPGQGLQFLFEYFSETQRNKGNFPGRFSGRQFSNSRSEMNVSTLELGDSALYLCASSLVSGVGGYTFGSGTRLTVV.

The chain is built from TRBV28 and TRBJ1-1; no clear D. CDR1 and CDR2 (germline): MDHEN, SYDVKM. The CDR3 sequence is 17 residues long. Trimming removed 1 base from V and 1 base from J, with 16 bases in between. CDR3 in amino acids: CASSLFGRAGSNTEAFF. The CDR3 bases are TGTGCCAGCAGTTTATTCGGCCGCGCGGGGTCGAACACTGAAGCTTTCTTT.

CDR3 nucleotides: TGCGCCAGCAGGGCTGGCGGACGAAATTCACCCCTCCACTTT. This translates into CASRAGGRNSPLHF. V usage is TRBV5-1 and J usage is TRBJ1-6, with D uncertain. The ends were cut back, 5 bases at V and 7 bases at J, with 13 bases in the middle. The CDR3 is made up of 14 amino acids. Germline V lookup: CDR1 SGHRS, CDR2 YFSETQ.

The V call is TRBV7-2, the J call TRBJ2-5; maybe TRBD2 (6 bases). V lost 8 bases to trimming and J lost 0 bases, with 16 bases between them. Germline CDR1 and CDR2: SGHTA and FQGNSA. The CDR3 contains 15 residues. The CDR3 bases are TGTGCCAGCCGTGGCGGGATCCTGTACCAAGAGACCCAGTACTTC. Translating gives CASRGGILYQETQYF.

This clone was recorded once. The J gene is TRBJ2-7, the V gene TRBV25-1, with D perhaps matching TRBD2 (7 bases). The length of the CDR3 is 15 residues. In germline, CDR1 is MGHDK, CDR2 SYGVNS. V dropped 3 bases and J dropped 3 bases, with 15 bases sitting between them. The CDR3 region is CASSDGGRRGYEQYF. The CDR3 nucleotides are TGTGCCAGCAGTGACGGGGGGCGCAGGGGCTACGAGCAGTACTTC.

V and J are TRBV6-1 and TRBJ1-4, with a tentative D call TRBD1 (5 bases). The CDR3 has 17 amino acids. Trimming took 3 bases from V and 8 from J, leaving 22 bases between them. Germline-derived CDR1 and CDR2 are MNHNS and SASEGT. The CDR3 here is CASSDRPPGISKEKLFF. The CDR3, as DNA: TGTGCCAGCAGTGATCGGCCCCCAGGGATTTCAAAGGAAAAACTGTTTTTT.

This sequence joins TRBV7-9 and TRBJ2-3; perhaps TRBD1 as D (6 bases). From germline, CDR1 is SEHNR and CDR2 FQNEAQ (reference sequence). The V end was cut by 1 base, the J end by 4 bases, with 9 bases between. This CDR3 comprises 14 residues. CDR3 sequence: CASSLGPGADTQYF. DNA of the CDR3: TGTGCCAGCAGCTTAGGGCCAGGGGCAGATACGCAGTATTTT.